The source of this TCR beta chain is a study of early T cells in non-severe SARS-CoV-2 infection (dated by TCRdb to the early 2020s). About the investigation overall: Because TCR sequencing relied on bulk RNA taken from unsorted whole blood, pairing of alpha and beta chains was not possible. General study outcomes and caveats: VDJdb matching was skewed toward anti-spike CD8 responses, so virus-specific expansions were likely underestimated and private and CD4 specificities were missed.

The library was obtained by 5' RACE. Data came from a NextSeq 500. Unique molecular identifiers were attached to individual cDNA molecules in the TCR library protocol so that sequencing error and PCR bias could be corrected. Sequencing covered both TCR alpha and beta chains, and within each sample the abundances of alpha and beta sequences were tightly co-correlated. The authors processed their data as follows. V gene, J gene and CDR3 annotation of TCR sequences was performed with Decombinator V4. Expanded TCRs were defined as changing significantly between any two time points under a Poisson model with p below 0.0001. Abundances of TCRs were expressed as counts per million after normalisation to the total number of TCRs sequenced in each sample. MAIT TCRs were defined by TRAV1-2 paired with TRAJ12, TRAJ20 or TRAJ33, and iNKT TCRs by TRAV10 paired with TRAJ18. VDJdb, accessed 1 November 2021, was searched for CMV, EBV and SARS-CoV-2 annotated TCRs, with TCRs annotated for multiple antigens excluded. The public reads were reanalyzed by TCRdb: fastp trimming at Q25, MiXCR alignment, in-frame beta chains only. A single entry per CDR3 protein holds the most common genes and DNA from its merged rows. TCRdb assigned the V and J calls; the authors' analysis was not used. For this sample the table gives roughly 61,000 distinct CDR3 sequences, of which about 10% were detected only once. Roughly 8% of the sample is taken by the ten largest.

Based on the germline V gene, the CDR1 and CDR2 sequences are KGHSH and LQKENI. V is cut back by 4 bases and J by 3 bases, with 13 bases in the junction unmatched. Measured from the cysteine to the phenylalanine, the CDR3 is 17 residues long. Only the CDR3 DNA stays, 51 bases, in frame from base 1. This was a case-control study nested in a cohort of healthcare workers in London, UK, who had nasopharyngeal swab PCR tests and blood samples taken every week. Healthcare workers were recruited during the week of the UK lockdown, between 23 and 31 March 2020, and followed weekly for up to roughly 15 weeks. This clonotype was counted ten times or more. Its binding antigen is unknown. No base qualities exist here, and no much larger clone lies one base off it.

Sequencing was carried out using whole blood. The source is an adult who was a healthcare worker with PCR-confirmed SARS-CoV-2 infection or an uninfected control (not recorded which). The rearranged chain carries TRBV18 and TRBJ2-5; TRBD1 fits 8 bases in the junction. The DNA reads TGTGCCAGCTCACAAACACCCGGGACAGGAAAAAAAGAGACCCAGTACTTC. Its protein product is CASSQTPGTGKKETQYF.